This T cell receptor (beta chain) was identified during a study of identical twins (dated by TCRdb to 2016 to 2018). A note on the overall study: TCR alpha and beta repertoires from monozygotic twins, unrelated adults of various ages and cord blood were deep-sequenced to test whether fetal clonotypes persist. To rule out contamination, the twin experiments were replicated at different times with different library preparation protocols. Study-wide conclusions, independent of this receptor: Zero-insertion analyses could be partly confounded by invariant T cells such as MAIT and iNKT, although diverse VJ usage argued against such confounding for most clonotypes. In monozygotic twins, recombination models systematically underestimated out-of-frame TCR alpha sharing, but the models matched the sharing seen between unrelated individuals. Conclusions relied on cross-sectional statistical analysis, since the same donors could not be followed over many years. Compared with coincidental sharing between unrelated individuals, out-of-frame TCR alpha sequences shared between twins had an excess of sequences with low generation probability. Fewer insertions were carried by abundant cord blood beta clonotypes; a weaker similar trend was observed in young adult naive repertoires, while no such trend was observed in memory repertoires. Excess twin sharing in beta out-of-frame sequences was weaker because fewer shared sequences lowered the signal-to-noise ratio.

The method was 5' RACE. TCRdb lists the instrument as Illumina HiSeq 2000. Template switching introduced a universal primer binding site; the final cDNA contained a unique molecular identifier, enabling accurate counting of TCR cDNA molecules. First-strand cDNA for TCR alpha and beta chains was synthesized from specific primers in the conserved constant-segment region. Each cDNA library was double barcoded, with a SMART-Mk sample barcode plus Illumina barcodes, to control for contamination. TruSeq adapter sequences and Illumina sample barcodes were added in two successive PCR steps. The TCR alpha and beta cDNA libraries were sequenced on the Illumina HiSeq platform using custom primers. The study's processing was this. MiGEC processed the raw reads to extract unique molecular identifiers, while MiXCR was used to determine the CDR3 positions. For each individual, recombination models were inferred using an EM algorithm with the repgenHMM and IGoR tools. The analysis of shared clonotypes was done with the tcR package in R, with sharing normalized by the product of cloneset sizes. To study raw recombination free of thymic and clonal selection effects, out-of-frame nonproductive sequences were analyzed. TCRdb redid the processing of the public reads, applying fastp at Q25 and MiXCR, and retained in-frame beta chains. Each CDR3 protein gets just one entry, which takes the most common genes and DNA from the rows behind it. The V and J calls and clone size come from TCRdb's table, not from the authors' own analysis. Here the sample has around 1.7 million distinct CDR3 sequences; about 32% occur a single time. About 0.27% of the sample rests with the top ten.

This clonotype appeared many times. No antigen is known for it. The sample holds no much larger clone one base away, and base qualities are not on file. Every donor was a healthy Caucasian. The cysteine opens and the phenylalanine closes a CDR3 of 12 amino acids. CDR3 DNA only is kept here, 36 bases in frame from base 1. The junction carries 9 bases between V and J, which are trimmed by 6 bases and 0 bases respectively. The CDR1 and CDR2 encoded by the germline V gene are SQVTM and ANQGSEA. Sequenced material: cord blood. The chain is assembled from TRBV29-1 and TRBJ2-7; the D gene identity is not certain. The sequence was obtained from a newborn girl in good health. CDR3 loop: CSVAESSYEQYF. The sequence in DNA is TGCAGCGTGGCAGAGAGCTCCTACGAGCAGTACTTC.